This note documents a single T cell receptor (beta chain) sequence. Antigen: not known. The germline gives CDR1 MNHEY, CDR2 SVGAGI. This CDR3 has 14 amino acids. The V gene lost 8 bases and the J gene lost 4 bases, with 18 bases spanning the gap. This record belongs to a study of graft-versus-host responses after intestinal transplantation. Sequenced by immunoSEQ multiplex PCR; TCRdb stores in-frame clones only, minus some. The sample yields fewer than 10,000 clones, around nine tenths seen once. The study's findings and limits: GvH clones were identified in recipient marrow, with some first appearing in ileum or blood. Circulating GvH clone levels at their peak were associated with HvG declines (early post-transplant). Patients with graft-donor T cell macrochimerism had high graft-versus-host to host-versus-graft clonal ratios in allografts.

The clonotype originates from a human patient who received an intestinal transplant, so some T cells may come from the graft donor. The sample in question was PBMCs, obtained 230 to 250 days after intestinal transplant. This chain links TRBV6-5 with TRBJ2-7, with D maybe TRBD2 (5 bases). CDR3 region: CASHQAASRYEQYF. The CDR3 DNA reads as TGTGCCAGCCATCAAGCGGCTAGTAGGTACGAGCAGTACTTC.